This entry lists 13 T cell receptor beta chains sequenced from one sample in a study of PD-1 blockade in classical Hodgkin lymphoma. Brentuximab vedotin exposure varied among the patients, all of whom had relapsed after autologous stem cell transplantation. Repertoires were generated with immunoSEQ multiplex PCR, while TCRdb's copy carries only in-frame clones and drops some. The sample consists of roughly 70,000 clones, about 64% of them appearing once. Material: peripheral blood mononuclear cells (PBMCs), obtained before the second cycle of nivolumab. The receptors were sampled from a human donor with classical Hodgkin lymphoma.

CDR3 sequence: CATTQGSSYEQYF. The CDR3 bases are TGTGCCACCACCCAAGGCAGCTCCTACGAGCAGTACTTC. This sequence joins TRBV19 and TRBJ2-7; D gene ambiguous. Germline CDR1 reads LNHDA; CDR2 reads SQIVND (reference sequence). The V end was cut by 10 bases, the J end by 0 bases, with 13 bases between. The CDR3 extends over 13 amino acids.

The CDR3 reads CASGTASNEQFF. The CDR3 nucleotides are TGTGCCAGCGGGACTGCGAGCAATGAGCAGTTCTTC. The chain has TRBV27 and TRBJ2-1, with D possibly matching TRBD2 (6 bases). The length of the CDR3 is 12 residues. V was trimmed by 8 bases and J by 6 bases, leaving 11 bases between them. Germline V gene sequence: CDR1 MNHEY, CDR2 SMNVEV (reference sequence).

The chain uses TRBV5-6 and TRBJ2-7; 9 bases are a match to TRBD1. This CDR3 comprises 14 residues. The J segment lost 2 bases and the V segment lost 2 bases, leaving 2 bases of the junction unmatched. From germline, CDR1 is SGHDT and CDR2 YYEEEE. The CDR3 region has the DNA TGTGCCAGCAGCTTTGGGGACAGGGCCTACGAGCAGTACTTC. This gives the protein CASSFGDRAYEQYF.

The chain has TRBV7-2 and TRBJ1-1, with unresolved D. CDR3 length: 13 residues. Germline V gene sequence: CDR1 SGHTA, CDR2 FQGNSA. With 7 bases removed from V and 6 bases from J, the gap between germline ends came to 15 bases. In nucleotides, the CDR3 is TGTGCCAGCATCCACCCGATTGGGTCTGAAGCTTTCTTT. Residues: CASIHPIGSEAFF.

This chain joins TRBV19 and TRBJ1-2, with 9 bases lining up with TRBD1. Germline lookup yields CDR1 LNHDA and CDR2 SQIVND (reference sequence). The CDR3 loop spans 17 amino acids. Trimming cost V 10 bases and J 4 bases; bases outside gene matches: 19. CDR3 sequence reads: CATLPGTGRVGIYGYTF. In nucleotides, the CDR3 is TGTGCCACCCTCCCCGGGACAGGGAGGGTCGGGATCTATGGCTACACCTTC.

The rearrangement uses TRBV19 and TRBJ1-4, with D tentatively TRBD1 (5 bases). Between the trimmed V and J ends, which lost 5 bases and 5 bases, there was a span of 15 bases. Germline V gene lookup returns CDR1 LNHDA and CDR2 SQIVND (reference sequence). The CDR3 contains 15 residues. CDR3 amino acids: CASSAPRGKNEKLFF. CDR3 bases: TGTGCCAGTAGTGCCCCCCGGGGGAAGAATGAAAAACTGTTTTTT.

This clone came up many times. The chain recombines TRBV30 with TRBJ1-2; TRBD1 might be the D (6 bases). With 5 bases removed from V and 1 base from J, the gap between germline ends came to 8 bases. The germline CDR1 and CDR2 sequences are GTSNPN and SVGIG (reference sequence). The CDR3 covers 12 residues. CDR3 in amino acids: CAWGQYNYGYTF. Written as DNA, the CDR3 is TGTGCCTGGGGACAGTATAACTATGGCTACACCTTC.

The chain uses TRBV14 and TRBJ2-3; 7 nucleotides agree with TRBD2. Germline V lookup: CDR1 SGHDN, CDR2 FVKESK. The CDR3 is 16 amino acids. With 5 bases clipped from V and 3 bases from J, the junction kept 11 bases outside the gene matches. CDR3: CASSEKAGRWTDTQYF. The CDR3 bases are TGTGCCAGCAGCGAGAAGGCCGGGAGGTGGACAGATACGCAGTATTTT.

V is TRBV7-2 and J is TRBJ2-1, with TRBD1 as a possible D gene (8 bases). V shed 2 bases and J shed 8 bases, with 16 bases lying between them. Germline V gives CDR1 SGHTA, CDR2 FQGNSA. The CDR3 contains 15 residues. CDR3 coding DNA: TGTGCCAGCAGCTTACAAGGACAGGGAGGGGATGAGCAGTTCTTC. It is translated as CASSLQGQGGDEQFF. Full variable domain (outside the CDR3, taken from reference TRBV7-2 and TRBJ2-1): GAGVSQSPSNKVTEKGKDVELRCDPISGHTALYWYRQSLGQGLEFLIYFQGNSAPDKSGLPSDRFSAERTGGSVSTLTIQRTQQEDSAVYLCASSLQGQGGDEQFFGPGTRLTVL.

V usage is TRBV7-6 and J usage is TRBJ1-4; no clear D gene. CDR3 length equals 14 residues. With 1 base removed from V and 6 bases from J, the gap between germline ends came to 9 bases. Germline CDR1 reads SGHVS; CDR2 reads FNYEAQ. CDR3 loop: CASSLGYGDEKLFF. The CDR3 region has the DNA TGTGCCAGCAGCTTAGGGTACGGTGATGAAAAACTGTTTTTT.

The J gene is TRBJ2-5, the V gene TRBV4-1, with TRBD1 as a possible D gene (5 bases). V lost 3 bases and J 6 bases, leaving 17 bases between the germline ends. The length of the CDR3 is 15 residues. Germline V gives CDR1 MGHRA, CDR2 YSYEKL. This CDR3 reads CASSQGRTLGKTQYF. The CDR3 DNA sequence: TGCGCCAGCAGCCAGGGGCGCACTCTGGGTAAGACCCAGTACTTC.

This chain joins TRBV10-3 and TRBJ2-2, with D possibly being TRBD2 (5 bases). Germline-derived CDR1 and CDR2 are ENHRY and SYGVKD. V gave up 2 bases and J gave up 6 bases, with 10 bases separating them. The CDR3 sequence is 14 residues long. This chain's CDR3 is CAISEREAAGELFF. The CDR3 DNA is TGTGCCATCAGTGAGCGGGAAGCGGCCGGGGAGCTGTTTTTT.

The DNA for the CDR3 is TGTGCCAGCAGCTTGCCAGGGACCTCTGGAAACACCATATATTTT. Translated, it gives CASSLPGTSGNTIYF. This chain connects TRBV5-6 to TRBJ1-3; weak D call: TRBD1 (5 bases). The germline V gene encodes CDR1 SGHDT and CDR2 YYEEEE. The V end lost 1 base, the J end lost 0 bases, and 8 bases lay between the germline ends. The length of the CDR3 is 15 residues.